Below, one T cell receptor beta chain is given with its context. The sample comes from a study of blood T cell repertoires in COVID-19. Study details: Nucleic acid was either cDNA or gDNA, and it came from T cells, B-cell-depleted T cells, or PBMCs.

Clones were sequenced by immunoSEQ multiplex PCR, and TCRdb holds only the in-frame ones, with some missing. This table has about 180,000 clones, roughly three quarters appearing once. All enrollees were roughly 18 to 89 years old and from fewer than 25 US areas. Looked up from germline, CDR1 is MNHEY and CDR2 is SVGAGI. The CDR3 covers 14 residues. V was clipped by 6 bases and J by 3 bases, with 15 bases between them. This chain connects TRBV6-5 to TRBJ2-7, with a weak D call TRBD2 (6 bases). Sequencing was performed on PBMCs or T cells enriched from blood (not recorded which). This TCR was recovered from a man between 60 and 75 years old who had been exposed to COVID-19. Written as DNA, the CDR3 is TGTGCCAGCAGCGGGACGACTAGAGGCTACGAGCAGTACTTC. This encodes CASSGTTRGYEQYF.